These T cell receptor beta chains were read from a single sample in a study of blood T cell repertoires in COVID-19. Sequencing was performed with immunoSEQ multiplex PCR; in TCRdb, only in-frame clones are kept and a portion is missing. The table lists over 100,000 clones, around 89% of them singletons. The source material was peripheral blood. These receptors were collected from a human donor with acute or convalescent COVID-19. The donor label of this sample is uncertain. The CDR3 runs from the conserved cysteine through the conserved F or W. The D gene is left open where the match is weak. Not every row has a clone size; where given, it reads once, few, many or a size class.

TRBD1	-	TRBV27	TRBJ2-7	TGTGCCAGCAGTCGGCCCGGGACAGGGGCCTACGAGCAGTACTTC	CASSRPGTGAYEQYF
-	-	TRBV4-1	TRBJ1-5	TGCGCCAGCAGCCTCGGGACACCTAGCAATCAGCCCCAGCATTTT	CASSLGTPSNQPQHF
-	-	TRBV6-5	TRBJ2-3	TGTGCCAGCAGGAAGTCGACTAGCACAGATACGCAGTATTTT	CASRKSTSTDTQYF
TRBD1	once	TRBV27	TRBJ2-3	TGTGCCAGCAGTTTAACGGGACAGGGACTTCTCACAGATACGCAGTATTTT	CASSLTGQGLLTDTQYF
-	few	TRBV6-6	TRBJ2-7	TGTGCCAGCAGTTACGAGGACTATACGGAGCAGTACTTC	CASSYEDYTEQYF
TRBD1	-	TRBV28	TRBJ1-2	TGTGCCAGCAGTAGTGGACAGGTGACATCTAACTATGGCTACACCTTC	CASSSGQVTSNYGYTF
-	-	TRBV5-6	TRBJ2-3	TGTGCCAGCAGCTTTATGACTCCAGATACGCAGTATTTT	CASSFMTPDTQYF
-	-	TRBV19	TRBJ2-3	TGTGCCAGTAGTCCACCCGGGACTAGCACAGATACGCAGTATTTT	CASSPPGTSTDTQYF
TRBD1	-	TRBV3-1/TRBV3-2	TRBJ1-1	TGTGCCAGCAGGGACAGGGGTGGCACTGAAGCTTTCTTT	CASRDRGGTEAFF
-	-	TRBV6-5	TRBJ1-5	TGTGCCAGCAGTTACGACAGGTCACGACAGCCCCAGCATTTT	CASSYDRSRQPQHF
TRBD2	-	TRBV7-3	TRBJ2-3	TGTGCCAGCAGCGTACTAGCGGGGTCAGATACGCAGTATTTT	CASSVLAGSDTQYF
-	-	TRBV7-9	TRBJ1-2	TGTGCCAGCCCCTCTGCGGGGAACTATGGCTACACCTTC	CASPSAGNYGYTF
TRBD1	-	TRBV3-1/TRBV3-2	TRBJ1-2	TGTGCCAGCAGACAAGGAGGACAGGGCGTCTACACCTTC	CASRQGGQGVYTF
-	-	TRBV7-2	TRBJ1-1	TGTGCCAGCAGCCAACCTCGGAAGGAGCTGAACACTGAAGCTTTCTTT	CASSQPRKELNTEAFF
TRBD2	-	TRBV18	TRBJ2-3	TGTGCCAGCAGTGAGGGACTAGGCTTTAGCACAGATACGCAGTATTTT	CASSEGLGFSTDTQYF
TRBD1	-	TRBV24-1	TRBJ2-5	TGTGCCACCAGTGATCCCCATGGACAGGGTTTGCGGGAGACCCAGTACTTC	CATSDPHGQGLRETQYF
TRBD1	-	TRBV7-9	TRBJ1-3	TGTGCCAGCAGCCCCGCCCAGGGGGCATTTGGAAACACCATATATTTT	CASSPAQGAFGNTIYF
-	once	TRBV5-4	TRBJ1-1	TGTGCCAGCAGCTCTAGAACGGGGACTGAAGCTTTCTTT	CASSSRTGTEAFF
TRBD2	-	TRBV19	TRBJ2-5	TGTGCCAGTAGTGAACTAGCGGGGGGAGTGGAGACCCAGTACTTC	CASSELAGGVETQYF
TRBD2	-	TRBV19	TRBJ2-5	TGTGCCAGCGGACTAGCCAAAGAGACCCAGTACTTC	CASGLAKETQYF
-	-	TRBV7-7	TRBJ2-3	TGTGCCAGCAGCTTAGCGGCGGGAAGGCTGTATTTT	CASSLAAGRLYF
TRBD1	-	TRBV5-1	TRBJ1-1	TGCGCCAGCAGCGAGGTAACCGGGACAGGGAACACTGAAGCTTTCTTT	CASSEVTGTGNTEAFF
-	-	TRBV11-2	TRBJ2-7	TGTGCCAGCAGCTTACCTACCTACGAGCAGTACTTC	CASSLPTYEQYF
TRBD2	-	TRBV2	TRBJ2-7	TGTGCCAGCAGTGACGATCTGAAGCGGGAGGGCGACGAGCAGTACTTC	CASSDDLKREGDEQYF
TRBD1	-	TRBV5-4	TRBJ2-7	TGTGCCAGCAGCCCAACAGGGGGCTCCTACGAGCAGTACTTC	CASSPTGGSYEQYF
-	-	TRBV12-3/TRBV12-4	TRBJ1-1	TGTGCCAGCAGTATCAGGACTTATGTGGCTTTCTTT	CASSIRTYVAFF
TRBD2	-	TRBV5-1	TRBJ2-3	TGCGCCAGCAGCTTCGGGACTAGCAGCACAGATACGCAGTATTTT	CASSFGTSSTDTQYF
-	few	TRBV5-4	TRBJ1-4	TGTGCCAGCAGCCGGCAGGGGAAAAATGAAAAACTGTTTTTT	CASSRQGKNEKLFF
TRBD2	-	TRBV7-3	TRBJ2-1	TGTGCCAGCAGCCCCCTCCCGGGGGGGCTGTACAATGAGCAGTTCTTC	CASSPLPGGLYNEQFF
-	-	TRBV5-1	TRBJ1-3	TGCGCCAGCAGCTTGGACACGGGCTCTGGAAACACCATATATTTT	CASSLDTGSGNTIYF
TRBD1	-	TRBV7-9	TRBJ1-1	TGTGCCAGCAGCTCCACACAGGGGATTGACACTGAAGCTTTCTTT	CASSSTQGIDTEAFF
-	-	TRBV28	TRBJ2-3	TGTGCCAGCGGGGGCGGGAGCACAGATACGCAGTATTTT	CASGGGSTDTQYF
TRBD1	-	TRBV29-1	TRBJ1-4	TGCAGCGTGGCCGGGACAGTGGAACTTAATGAAAAACTGTTTTTT	CSVAGTVELNEKLFF
-	once	TRBV28	TRBJ2-3	TGTGCCAGCAGTCCTCCTAGCGCCAGCACAGATACGCAGTATTTT	CASSPPSASTDTQYF
TRBD1	-	TRBV5-1	TRBJ1-3	TGCGCCAGCAGTAGAGGACAGGACTCTGGAAACACCATATATTTT	CASSRGQDSGNTIYF
-	-	TRBV6-1	TRBJ1-1	TGTGCCAGCAGTGAAAGGACATTCTACACTGAAGCTTTCTTT	CASSERTFYTEAFF
-	-	TRBV5-1	TRBJ1-1	TGCGCCAGCAGCTTGGCAGGGGCGGTGAACACTGAAGCTTTCTTT	CASSLAGAVNTEAFF
TRBD1	-	TRBV6-4	TRBJ1-6	TGTGCCAGCAGTAAATACAGGGGGTCCTATAATTCACCCCTCCACTTT	CASSKYRGSYNSPLHF
-	few	TRBV5-4	TRBJ1-2	TGTGCCAGCAGATATCGGGGTCAAAGGACGGGCTACACCTTC	CASRYRGQRTGYTF
TRBD1	-	TRBV27	TRBJ1-1	TGTGCCAGGGGAGGAGGACAGGGGGCAATCACTGAAGCTTTCTTT	CARGGGQGAITEAFF
-	few	TRBV19	TRBJ1-1	TGTGCCAGTAGTAGTCAACGGACTAACACTGAAGCTTTCTTT	CASSSQRTNTEAFF
TRBD2	-	TRBV19	TRBJ2-1	TGTGCCAGTACCAGACTAGCGGGAGGAATTGAGCAGTTCTTC	CASTRLAGGIEQFF
-	-	TRBV12-3/TRBV12-4	TRBJ2-7	TGTGCCAGCAGTTTATCAGGGATGAGCGAGCAGTACTTC	CASSLSGMSEQYF
TRBD2	-	TRBV9	TRBJ2-3	TGTGCCAGCAGAGCTTCAGCGGGAGGGCCGGTAGATACGCAGTATTTT	CASRASAGGPVDTQYF
-	-	TRBV5-1	TRBJ2-3	TGCGCCAGCAGCTTGGGCGGAGATACGCAGTATTTT	CASSLGGDTQYF
TRBD2	-	TRBV4-3	TRBJ2-2	TGCGCCAGCAGCCCTAAGTCAAGGGGTCTAGCGGGAGGCACCGGGGAGCTGTTTTTT	CASSPKSRGLAGGTGELFF
-	-	TRBV11-2	TRBJ2-1	TGTGCCAGCAGCCTGGATCGGTTAGCCCATGAGCAGTTCTTC	CASSLDRLAHEQFF
TRBD2	-	TRBV9	TRBJ2-3	TGTGCCAGCAGCGCTGGGACTAGCGGGAATGGAGATACGCAGTATTTT	CASSAGTSGNGDTQYF
TRBD2	once	TRBV7-2	TRBJ2-7	TGTGCCAGCAGCTCGGGACTAGCCGCCTACGAGCAGTACTTC	CASSSGLAAYEQYF
-	-	TRBV28	TRBJ1-3	TGTGCCAGCAGGTCCGGATCAGGGACTGGAAACACCATATATTTT	CASRSGSGTGNTIYF
-	-	TRBV21-1	TRBJ2-1	TGTGCCAGCAGGGCGAGGAGCTCCTACAATGAGCAGTTCTTC	CASRARSSYNEQFF
TRBD2	-	TRBV4-2	TRBJ2-2	TGTGCCAGCAGCCAAGATGGTACTAGCGGGGCCCTCTTGAACACCGGGGAGCTGTTTTTT	CASSQDGTSGALLNTGELFF
TRBD1	-	TRBV28	TRBJ1-5	TGTGCCAGCAGGTCTCCGGGACAGGGGAGCAATCAGCCCCAGCATTTT	CASRSPGQGSNQPQHF
-	-	TRBV5-4	TRBJ1-2	TGTGCCAGCAGCCTCACAGGGAGCTATGGCTACACCTTC	CASSLTGSYGYTF
-	once	TRBV9	TRBJ1-3	TGTGCCAGCAGCCCTAACAGGGTTACAGGAAACACCATATATTTT	CASSPNRVTGNTIYF